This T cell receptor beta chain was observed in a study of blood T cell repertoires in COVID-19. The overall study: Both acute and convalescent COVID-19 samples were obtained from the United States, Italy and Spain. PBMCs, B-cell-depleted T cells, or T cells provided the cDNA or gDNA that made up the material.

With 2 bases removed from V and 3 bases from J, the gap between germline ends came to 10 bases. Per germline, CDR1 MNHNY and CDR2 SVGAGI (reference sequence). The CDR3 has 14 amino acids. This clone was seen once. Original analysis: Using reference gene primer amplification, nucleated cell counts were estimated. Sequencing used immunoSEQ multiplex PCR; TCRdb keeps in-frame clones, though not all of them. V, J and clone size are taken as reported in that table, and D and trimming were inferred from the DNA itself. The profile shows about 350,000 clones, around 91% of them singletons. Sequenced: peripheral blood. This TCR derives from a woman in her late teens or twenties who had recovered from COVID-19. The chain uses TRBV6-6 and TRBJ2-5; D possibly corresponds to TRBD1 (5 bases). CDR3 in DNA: TGTGCCAGCAGTTACCTAGGCAGGGAAGAGACCCAGTACTTC. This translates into CASSYLGREETQYF.